These 29 T cell receptor beta chains were sequenced from one sample in a study of shared clonotypes between healthy human individuals. TCRdb's copy holds only in-frame clones and misses some; the assay was immunoSEQ multiplex PCR. The sample holds 2,500,000 or so clones, roughly 92% seen once. The sample consisted of naive CD4+ T cells sorted from blood. Subset meaning: CD45RA+ positively selected. These receptors were taken from a man between 18 and 35 years old in good health.

This clone was seen once. V is TRBV9 and J is TRBJ1-2, with TRBD1 matching 11 bases. V shed 4 bases, J shed 3 bases, and the junction held 2 bases outside the gene matches. The V gene's germline CDR1 is SGDLS and CDR2 YYNGEE. The CDR3 extends over 14 amino acids. For the CDR3, the DNA is TGTGCCAGCAGCCCGGGACAGGGGGACTATGGCTACACCTTC. This sequence encodes CASSPGQGDYGYTF. The full variable domain, rest sourced from reference TRBV9 and TRBJ1-2, is DSGVTQTPKHLITATGQRVTLRCSPRSGDLSVYWYQQSLDQGLQFLIQYYNGEERAKGNILERFSAQQFPDLHSELNLSSLELGDSALYFCASSPGQGDYGYTFGSGTRLTVV.

V gene TRBV5-6 combines with J gene TRBJ2-7; 9 bases agree with TRBD1. Trimming cost V 3 bases and J 1 base; bases outside gene matches: 8. Germline-derived CDR1 and CDR2 are SGHDT and YYEEEE. The CDR3 has 16 amino acids. CDR3 nucleotide sequence: TGTGCCAGCAGCTACCGCGGGACAGGGAAGTCCTACGAGCAGTACTTC. As protein: CASSYRGTGKSYEQYF.

V and J are TRBV23-1 and TRBJ1-6; no reliable D call. TRBV23-1 is noted as an ORF with a role that remains uncertain. CDR3 length equals 17 residues. Trimming removed 2 bases at V and 10 bases at J, with 21 bases between. The CDR3 DNA follows: TGCGCCAGCAGTCAAACCCGAGTGGTCCCAGTACGATCACCCCTCCACTTT. Amino acids: CASSQTRVVPVRSPLHF.

CDR3 protein: CASSLGGAAWDGYTF. CDR3 sequence (DNA): TGTGCCAGCAGCTTAGGAGGGGCCGCTTGGGATGGCTACACCTTC. The J gene is TRBJ1-2, the V gene TRBV7-2, with D possibly matching TRBD1 (5 bases). CDR1 and CDR2 (germline): SGHTA, FQGNSA. The ends were cut back, 1 base at V and 6 bases at J, with 15 bases in the middle. The length of the CDR3 is 15 residues.

This clone has only a few counts. V gene TRBV6-1 combines with J gene TRBJ1-5, with D possibly being TRBD1 (5 bases). The V end lost 4 bases, the J end lost 7 bases, and 17 bases lay between the germline ends. Germline CDR1 is MNHNS and CDR2 is SASEGT. This CDR3 contains 15 residues. The CDR3: CASSVSLTGAQPQHF. Written as DNA, the CDR3 is TGTGCCAGCAGTGTGAGCCTTACAGGTGCGCAGCCCCAGCATTTT.

Concerning this clone: Different DNA sequences within this sample yield the same CDR3. This chain links TRBV5-1 with TRBJ2-3, with 7 bases identical to TRBD2. This CDR3 comprises 16 residues. Losses at the gene ends were 0 bases for V and 1 base for J; bases not matched to a gene: 5. From germline, CDR1 is SGHRS and CDR2 YFSETQ. Here the CDR3 DNA reads TGCGCCAGCAGCTTGGGGGCGGGAGTTGGCACAGATACGCAGTATTTT. This codes for CASSLGAGVGTDTQYF.

The V call is TRBV28, the J call TRBJ2-7; TRBD2 matches 10 bases. Germline V lookup: CDR1 MDHEN, CDR2 SYDVKM. The V and J ends lost 6 bases and 0 bases, in that order; junction bases with no gene match: 8. The CDR3 is 16 residues long. CDR3 sequence (DNA): TGTGCCAGCAGCCCGATCCTAGCGGGAGCCTCCTACGAGCAGTACTTC. As protein: CASSPILAGASYEQYF.

This chain uses TRBV15 with TRBJ2-3; a possible D gene is TRBD2 (6 bases). This CDR3 has 16 amino acids. Germline CDR1 reads LNHNV; CDR2 reads YYDKDF (reference sequence). V dropped 0 bases and J dropped 4 bases, with 14 bases sitting between them. The CDR3 loop reads CATSREGGPRPDTQYF. The CDR3 nucleotides read TGTGCCACCAGCAGAGAGGGGGGACCCCGACCAGATACGCAGTATTTT.

The V and J genes are TRBV7-2 and TRBJ2-6; D not resolved. CDR1 and CDR2 from the germline V gene are SGHTA and FQGNSA. This CDR3 contains 16 residues. V was trimmed by 1 base and J by 2 bases, leaving 9 bases between them. CDR3 sequence: CASSLGKTPGANVLTF. As DNA, the CDR3 is TGTGCCAGCAGCTTAGGCAAGACACCTGGGGCCAACGTCCTGACTTTC.

The chain links TRBV6-5 to TRBJ2-7; D perhaps matches TRBD1 (5 bases). The germline V and J ends were trimmed by 0 bases and 5 bases, with 14 bases remaining between them. Germline CDR1 is MNHEY and CDR2 is SVGAGI. CDR3 size: 15 residues. CDR3 region: CASSYSILGAHEQYF. CDR3 bases: TGTGCCAGCAGTTACTCGATTTTAGGGGCCCACGAGCAGTACTTC.

V and J are TRBV6-1 and TRBJ2-7; the match to TRBD1 covers 11 bases. V lost 4 bases, J lost 2 bases, and 4 bases stayed unmatched. The germline V gene has CDR1 MNHNS and CDR2 SASEGT. The CDR3 is 15 residues long. Written as DNA, the CDR3 is TGTGCCAGCAGTGCCCCGGGACAGGGGGCCTACGAGCAGTACTTC. Translating it yields CASSAPGQGAYEQYF.

The rearrangement joins TRBV2 to TRBJ2-5; 11 positions agree with TRBD2. V shed 8 bases, J shed 6 bases, and the junction held 8 bases outside the gene matches. The CDR3 sequence is 14 residues long. Germline CDR1 SNHLY, CDR2 FYNNEI. The CDR3 DNA reads as TGTGCCAGCGCTCCGACTAGCGGGATGAAGACCCAGTACTTC. Its translation is CASAPTSGMKTQYF.

The chain employs TRBV30 and TRBJ2-5; unclear D gene. The CDR3 spans 10 residues. The germline gives CDR1 GTSNPN, CDR2 SVGIG (reference sequence). V dropped 5 bases and J dropped 11 bases, with 12 bases sitting between them. The CDR3 protein is CAWASVTQYF. Written as DNA, the CDR3 is TGTGCCTGGGCATCAGTGACACAGTACTTC.

J is TRBJ2-7 and V is TRBV2; 10 nucleotides align to TRBD1. With 6 bases clipped from V and 5 bases from J, the junction kept 7 bases outside the gene matches. The CDR3 is made up of 14 amino acids. CDR1 and CDR2 from the germline V gene are SNHLY and FYNNEI. The CDR3 loop reads CASRGDRGRDEQYF. DNA for the CDR3: TGTGCCAGCAGGGGCGACAGGGGGCGGGACGAGCAGTACTTC.

This chain uses TRBV14 with TRBJ2-7, with D possibly being TRBD1 (5 bases). This CDR3 is 14 amino acids long. V was pared by 0 bases and J by 6 bases, with 12 bases between. Per the germline V gene, CDR1 is SGHDN and CDR2 is FVKESK. The chain's CDR3 is CASSQDRVWGEQYF. The CDR3, as DNA: TGTGCCAGCAGCCAAGACAGGGTGTGGGGCGAGCAGTACTTC.

In the case of this clone: This CDR3 is also generated by other DNA sequences in the sample. CDR3 DNA sequence: TGTGCCAGTAGTAGAGGGGGTAGCAATCAGCCCCAGCATTTT. Protein sequence: CASSRGGSNQPQHF. The rearrangement links TRBV19 to TRBJ1-5; tentative D call: TRBD1 (6 bases). Trimming cost V 4 bases and J 0 bases, with 7 bases left between them. The CDR3 runs to 14 residues. Germline V lookup: CDR1 LNHDA, CDR2 SQIVND (reference sequence).

V and J are TRBV5-1 and TRBJ2-1, with TRBD2 identical over 9 bases. The CDR3 loop spans 16 amino acids. V lost 0 bases and J lost 12; bases outside the gene matches: 13. Germline CDR1 SGHRS, CDR2 YFSETQ. As DNA, the CDR3 is TGCGCCAGCAGCTTGGAGGGGGCTAGCGGGACCGCGGGGCAGTTCTTC. Translated, it gives CASSLEGASGTAGQFF.

The chain has TRBV7-9 and TRBJ1-2; D may be TRBD1 (5 bases). The germline V and J ends were trimmed by 4 bases and 5 bases, with 8 bases remaining between them. Germline assignment: CDR1 SEHNR and CDR2 FQNEAQ (reference sequence). The CDR3 sequence is 12 residues long. CDR3 in DNA: TGTGCCAGCAGCTCGGGACTTTATGGCTACACCTTC. As protein: CASSSGLYGYTF.

This chain uses TRBV7-9 with TRBJ2-7; 8 bases fit TRBD2. The germline gives CDR1 SEHNR, CDR2 FQNEAQ (reference sequence). The CDR3 totals 15 residues. The V segment lost 5 bases and the J segment 2 bases; nucleotides outside the gene matches: 8. The CDR3 here is CASSPREGGPYEQYF. The CDR3 DNA sequence: TGTGCCAGCAGCCCCCGGGAGGGGGGCCCCTACGAGCAGTACTTC.

V is TRBV6-5 and J is TRBJ2-7; 7 bases map to TRBD1. Germline assignment: CDR1 MNHEY and CDR2 SVGAGI. This CDR3 has 14 residues. V lost 10 bases, J lost 6 bases, and 15 bases stayed unmatched. The CDR3 sequence: CAIRTLTGLGEQYF. The DNA for the CDR3 is TGTGCCATCAGGACACTGACAGGGCTTGGCGAGCAGTACTTC.

The V and J genes are TRBV7-2 and TRBJ2-1; no clear D gene. V lost 3 bases, J lost 9 bases, and 9 bases lay in between. The CDR3 spans 12 residues. CDR1 and CDR2 from the germline V gene are SGHTA and FQGNSA. As DNA, the CDR3 is TGTGCCAGCAGCTTTGTACGATTTGAGCAGTTCTTC. Translated, it gives CASSFVRFEQFF. Filled out from reference TRBV7-2 and TRBJ2-1, the complete variable domain reads GAGVSQSPSNKVTEKGKDVELRCDPISGHTALYWYRQSLGQGLEFLIYFQGNSAPDKSGLPSDRFSAERTGGSVSTLTIQRTQQEDSAVYLCASSFVRFEQFFGPGTRLTVL.

The chain carries TRBV7-9 and TRBJ1-6; D gene ambiguous. The CDR3 length is 13 residues. Trimming removed 5 bases at V and 9 bases at J, with 11 bases between. Germline-derived CDR1 and CDR2 are SEHNR and FQNEAQ (reference sequence). The CDR3 sequence is CASSQEGFSPLHF. The DNA for the CDR3 is TGTGCCAGCAGCCAAGAGGGCTTTTCACCCCTCCACTTT.

The rearrangement uses TRBV19 and TRBJ1-6; D not resolved. Germline CDR1 is LNHDA and CDR2 is SQIVND (reference sequence). This CDR3 has 14 residues. Trimming stripped 3 bases from V and 5 bases from J, with 8 bases between. CDR3: CASSIGIDNSPLHF. The CDR3 bases are TGTGCCAGTAGTATCGGGATAGATAATTCACCCCTCCACTTT.

In the case of this clone: Other DNA sequences from this sample encode an identical CDR3 as well. This rearrangement joins TRBV28 to TRBJ1-1; D gene unclear. Germline V gives CDR1 MDHEN, CDR2 SYDVKM. The length of the CDR3 is 11 residues. The V gene lost 9 bases and the J gene lost 0 bases, with 5 bases spanning the gap. CDR3 residues: CASRVNTEAFF. CDR3 nucleotide sequence: TGTGCCAGTCGGGTGAACACTGAAGCTTTCTTT. Filled out from reference TRBV28 and TRBJ1-1, the complete variable domain reads DVKVTQSSRYLVKRTGEKVFLECVQDMDHENMFWYRQDPGLGLRLIYFSYDVKMKEKGDIPEGYSVSREKKERFSLILESASTNQTSMYLCASRVNTEAFFGQGTRLTVV.

The chain recombines TRBV7-2 with TRBJ2-5, with 9 bases identical to TRBD1. The ends lost 0 bases at V and 4 bases at J; junction bases unmatched: 3. The CDR3 loop spans 15 amino acids. Germline V lookup: CDR1 SGHTA, CDR2 FQGNSA. The CDR3 reads CASSLATGGGETQYF. For the CDR3, the DNA is TGTGCCAGCAGCTTAGCCACAGGGGGCGGAGAGACCCAGTACTTC.

This chain links TRBV7-2 with TRBJ2-7; 13 nucleotides agree with TRBD2. The CDR3 covers 15 residues. Germline values: CDR1 SGHTA, CDR2 FQGNSA. V lost 7 bases, J lost 2 bases, and 5 bases stayed unmatched. CDR3 sequence reads: CASIPGLAGAYEQYF. In DNA form, the CDR3 reads TGTGCCAGCATCCCAGGACTAGCGGGAGCCTACGAGCAGTACTTC.

The V and J genes are TRBV11-2 and TRBJ2-3, with TRBD2 identical over 14 bases. The CDR3 has 15 residues. V lost 7 bases, J lost 9 bases, and 9 bases stayed unmatched. Germline V gene data show CDR1 as SGHAT and CDR2 as FQNNGV. The CDR3 spells CASTKMGLAGETQYF. CDR3 DNA: TGTGCCAGCACCAAGATGGGACTAGCGGGGGAAACGCAGTATTTT.

The chain recombines TRBV11-3 with TRBJ2-7, with D tentatively TRBD1 (6 bases). CDR3 length equals 16 residues. With 1 base removed from V and 3 bases from J, the gap between germline ends came to 16 bases. The germline V gene has CDR1 SGHNT and CDR2 YENEEA. CDR3 residues: CASSLGLRQENYEQYF. CDR3 bases: TGTGCCAGCAGCTTAGGACTCCGACAGGAAAACTACGAGCAGTACTTC.

The gene calls are TRBV6-1 and TRBJ1-4, with D possibly TRBD1 on 5 matching bases. The CDR3 has 14 amino acids. The V end was cut by 4 bases, the J end by 3 bases, with 9 bases between. Germline-derived CDR1 and CDR2 are MNHNS and SASEGT. The CDR3 loop reads CASSGTGPNEKLFF. DNA of the CDR3: TGTGCCAGCAGTGGGACGGGACCTAATGAAAAACTGTTTTTT.